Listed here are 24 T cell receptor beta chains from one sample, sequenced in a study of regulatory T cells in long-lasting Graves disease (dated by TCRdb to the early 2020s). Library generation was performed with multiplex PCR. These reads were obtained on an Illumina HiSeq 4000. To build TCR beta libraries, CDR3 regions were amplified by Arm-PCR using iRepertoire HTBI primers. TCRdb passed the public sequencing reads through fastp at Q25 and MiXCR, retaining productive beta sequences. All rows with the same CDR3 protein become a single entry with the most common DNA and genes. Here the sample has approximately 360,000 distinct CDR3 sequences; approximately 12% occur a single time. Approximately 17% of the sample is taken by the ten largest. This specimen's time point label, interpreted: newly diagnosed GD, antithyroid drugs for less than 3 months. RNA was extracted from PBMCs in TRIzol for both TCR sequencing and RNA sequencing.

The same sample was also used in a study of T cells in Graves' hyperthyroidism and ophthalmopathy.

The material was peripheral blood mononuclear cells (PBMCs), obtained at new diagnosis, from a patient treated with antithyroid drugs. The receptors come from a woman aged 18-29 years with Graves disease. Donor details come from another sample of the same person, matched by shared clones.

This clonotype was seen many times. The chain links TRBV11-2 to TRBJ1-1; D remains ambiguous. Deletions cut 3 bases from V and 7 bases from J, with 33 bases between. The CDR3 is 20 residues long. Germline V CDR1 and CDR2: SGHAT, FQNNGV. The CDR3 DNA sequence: TGTGCCAGCAGCTTGTCCTTCAAAGTAATTGAGGGCTCCTTTCGGTTTGAAGCTTTCTTT. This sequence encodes CASSLSFKVIEGSFRFEAFF.

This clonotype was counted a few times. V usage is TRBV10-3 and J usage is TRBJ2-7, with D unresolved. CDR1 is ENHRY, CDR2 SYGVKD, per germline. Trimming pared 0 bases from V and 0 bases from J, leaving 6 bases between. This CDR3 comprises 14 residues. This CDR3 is CAISESRSSYEQYF. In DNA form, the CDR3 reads TGTGCCATCAGTGAGTCGAGGAGCTCCTACGAGCAGTACTTC.

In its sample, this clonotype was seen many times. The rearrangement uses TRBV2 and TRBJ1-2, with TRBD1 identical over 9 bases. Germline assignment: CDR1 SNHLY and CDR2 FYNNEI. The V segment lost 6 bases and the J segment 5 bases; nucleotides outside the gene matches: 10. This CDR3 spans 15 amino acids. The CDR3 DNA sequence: TGTGCCAGCAGGAAAGGGACAGGGAAACGTTATGGCTACACCTTC. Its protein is CASRKGTGKRYGYTF.

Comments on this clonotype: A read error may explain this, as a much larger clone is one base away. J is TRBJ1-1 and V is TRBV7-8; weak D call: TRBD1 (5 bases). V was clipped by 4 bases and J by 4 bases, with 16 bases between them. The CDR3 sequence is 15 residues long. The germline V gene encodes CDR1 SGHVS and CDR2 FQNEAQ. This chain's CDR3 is CASSSRKTASTEAFF. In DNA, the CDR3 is TGTGCCAGCAGCTCCCGGAAGACAGCGAGCACTGAAGCTTTCTTT.

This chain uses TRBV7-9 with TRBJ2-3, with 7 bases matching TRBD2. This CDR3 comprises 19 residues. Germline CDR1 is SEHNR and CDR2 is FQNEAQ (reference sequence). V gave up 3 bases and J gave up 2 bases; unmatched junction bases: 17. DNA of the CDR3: TGTGCCAGCAGCTTTTCACTTCGCTTACCTAGCGGAATCACAGATACGCAGTATTTT. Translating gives CASSFSLRLPSGITDTQYF. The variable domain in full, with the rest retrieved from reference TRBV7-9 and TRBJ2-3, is DTGVSQNPRHKITKRGQNVTFRCDPISEHNRLYWYRQTLGQGPEFLTYFQNEAQLEKSRLLSDRFSAERPKGSFSTLEIQRTEQGDSAMYLCASSFSLRLPSGITDTQYFGPGTRLTVL.

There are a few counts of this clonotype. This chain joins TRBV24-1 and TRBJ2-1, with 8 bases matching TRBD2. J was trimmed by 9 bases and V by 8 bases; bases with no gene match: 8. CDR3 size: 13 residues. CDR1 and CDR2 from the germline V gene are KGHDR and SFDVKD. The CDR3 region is CATTSGLSREQFF. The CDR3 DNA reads TGTGCCACCACTAGCGGGTTATCGCGTGAGCAGTTCTTC.

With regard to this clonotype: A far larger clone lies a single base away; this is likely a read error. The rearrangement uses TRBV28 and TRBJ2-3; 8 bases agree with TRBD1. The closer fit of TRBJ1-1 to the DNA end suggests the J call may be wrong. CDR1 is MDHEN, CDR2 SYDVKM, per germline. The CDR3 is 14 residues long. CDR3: CASSQGQGFFEAFF. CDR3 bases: TGTGCCAGCAGTCAAGGACAGGGTTTCTTTGAAGCTTTCTTT.

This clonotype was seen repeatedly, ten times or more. CDR3 loop: CASSLGFGGAEQFF. The DNA for the CDR3 is TGTGCCAGCAGCTTAGGATTCGGGGGGGCAGAGCAGTTCTTC. The rearrangement joins TRBV7-2 to TRBJ2-1, with 8 positions matching TRBD2. Germline V gene lookup returns CDR1 SGHTA and CDR2 FQGNSA. The V gene end was trimmed by 1 base and the J gene end by 10 bases; junction bases not matched to a gene: 6. The CDR3 is made up of 14 amino acids.

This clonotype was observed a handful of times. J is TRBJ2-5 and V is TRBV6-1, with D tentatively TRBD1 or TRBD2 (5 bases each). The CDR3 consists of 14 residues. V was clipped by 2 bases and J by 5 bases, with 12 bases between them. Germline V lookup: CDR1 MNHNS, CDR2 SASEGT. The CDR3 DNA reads TGTGCCAGCAGTGAAATGGGGGTTGGGGAGACCCAGTACTTC. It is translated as CASSEMGVGETQYF.

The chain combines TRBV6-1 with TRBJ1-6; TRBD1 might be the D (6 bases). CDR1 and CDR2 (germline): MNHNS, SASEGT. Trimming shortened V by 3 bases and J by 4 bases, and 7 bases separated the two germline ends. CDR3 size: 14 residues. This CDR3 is CASSDGQYNSPLHF. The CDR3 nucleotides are TGTGCCAGCAGTGACGGACAGTATAATTCACCCCTCCACTTT.

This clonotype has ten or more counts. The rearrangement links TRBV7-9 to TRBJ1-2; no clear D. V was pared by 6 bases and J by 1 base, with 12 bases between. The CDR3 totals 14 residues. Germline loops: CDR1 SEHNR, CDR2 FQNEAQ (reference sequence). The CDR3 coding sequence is TGTGCCAGCAGTCTTCGAGGATTTAACTATGGCTACACCTTC. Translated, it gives CASSLRGFNYGYTF.

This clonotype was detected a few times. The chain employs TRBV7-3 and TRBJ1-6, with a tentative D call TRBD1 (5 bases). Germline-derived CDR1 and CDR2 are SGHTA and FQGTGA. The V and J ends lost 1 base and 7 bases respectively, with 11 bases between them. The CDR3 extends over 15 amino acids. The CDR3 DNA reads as TGTGCCAGCAGCTTAATAGCAGGGAGGAATTCACCCCTCCACTTT. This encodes CASSLIAGRNSPLHF.

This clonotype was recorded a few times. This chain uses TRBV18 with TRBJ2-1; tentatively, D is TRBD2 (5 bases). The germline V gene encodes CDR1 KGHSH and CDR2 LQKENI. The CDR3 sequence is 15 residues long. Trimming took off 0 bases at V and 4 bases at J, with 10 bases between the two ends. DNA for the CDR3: TGTGCCAGCTCACCACCACAGCGGCCTTACAATGAGCAGTTCTTC. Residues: CASSPPQRPYNEQFF.

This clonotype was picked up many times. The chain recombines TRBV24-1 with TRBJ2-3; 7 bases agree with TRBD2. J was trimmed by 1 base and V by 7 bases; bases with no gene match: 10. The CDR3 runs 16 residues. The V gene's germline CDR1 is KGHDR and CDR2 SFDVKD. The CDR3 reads CATSLSGAGGTDTQYF. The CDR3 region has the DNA TGTGCCACCAGCCTCTCCGGGGCGGGAGGCACAGATACGCAGTATTTT.

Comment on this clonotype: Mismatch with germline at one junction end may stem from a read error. The CDR3 DNA follows: TGTGCCAACAGTGATTTACAGCTTAAAGAGACCCAGTACTTC. This encodes CANSDLQLKETQYF. This rearrangement joins TRBV6-1 to TRBJ2-5; D is undetermined. The germline CDR1 and CDR2 sequences are MNHNS and SASEGT. The CDR3 totals 14 residues.

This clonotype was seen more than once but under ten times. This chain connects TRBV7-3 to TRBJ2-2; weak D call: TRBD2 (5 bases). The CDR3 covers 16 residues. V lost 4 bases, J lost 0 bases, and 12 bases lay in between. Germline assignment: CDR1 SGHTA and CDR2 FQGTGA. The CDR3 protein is CASSSLAGANTGELFF. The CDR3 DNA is TGTGCCAGCAGCTCCTTGGCGGGTGCGAACACCGGGGAGCTGTTTTTT.

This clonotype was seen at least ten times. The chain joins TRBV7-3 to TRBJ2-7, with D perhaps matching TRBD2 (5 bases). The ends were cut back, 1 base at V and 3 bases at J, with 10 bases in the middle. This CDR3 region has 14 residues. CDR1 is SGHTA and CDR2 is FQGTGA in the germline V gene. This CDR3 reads CASSLNGNGYEQYF. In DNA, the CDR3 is TGTGCCAGCAGCTTAAACGGGAATGGCTACGAGCAGTACTTC. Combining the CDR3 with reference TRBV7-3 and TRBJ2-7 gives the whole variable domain GAGVSQTPSNKVTEKGKYVELRCDPISGHTALYWYRQSLGQGPEFLIYFQGTGAADDSGLPNDRFFAVRPEGSVSTLKIQRTERGDSAVYLCASSLNGNGYEQYFGPGTRLTVT.

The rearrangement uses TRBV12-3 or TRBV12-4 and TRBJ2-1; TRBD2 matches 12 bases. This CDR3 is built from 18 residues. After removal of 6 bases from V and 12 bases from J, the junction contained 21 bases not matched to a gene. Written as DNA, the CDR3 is TGTGCCAGCAGGGTGACTAGCGGGAGCGAGGAACAGTTAGGACGGCAGTTCTTC. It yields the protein CASRVTSGSEEQLGRQFF.

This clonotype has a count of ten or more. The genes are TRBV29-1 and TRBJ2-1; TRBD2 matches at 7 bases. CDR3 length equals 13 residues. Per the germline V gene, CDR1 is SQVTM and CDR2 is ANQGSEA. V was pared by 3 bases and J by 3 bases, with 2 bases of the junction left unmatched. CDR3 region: CSVEPGGYNEQFF. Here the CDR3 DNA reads TGCAGCGTTGAGCCGGGAGGCTACAATGAGCAGTTCTTC.

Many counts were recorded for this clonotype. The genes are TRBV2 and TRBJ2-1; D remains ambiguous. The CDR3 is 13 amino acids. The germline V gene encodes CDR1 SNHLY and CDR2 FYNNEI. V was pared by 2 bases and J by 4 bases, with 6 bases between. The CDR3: CASSELGYNEQFF. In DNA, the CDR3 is TGTGCCAGCAGTGAACTTGGATACAATGAGCAGTTCTTC.

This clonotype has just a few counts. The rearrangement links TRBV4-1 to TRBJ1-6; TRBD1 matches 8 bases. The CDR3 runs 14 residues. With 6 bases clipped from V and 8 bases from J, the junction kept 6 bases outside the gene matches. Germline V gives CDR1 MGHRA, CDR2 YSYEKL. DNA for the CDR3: TGCGCCAGCAGACCGGGACAGGACTATTCACCCCTCCACTTT. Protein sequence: CASRPGQDYSPLHF.

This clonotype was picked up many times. This CDR3 reads CASSPRSLDTEAFF. CDR3 nucleotide sequence: TGTGCCAGCTCACCTAGGAGCTTGGACACTGAAGCTTTCTTT. The genes are TRBV18 and TRBJ1-1, with D unclear. The CDR3 length is 14 residues. Germline V lookup: CDR1 KGHSH, CDR2 LQKENI. V lost 3 bases and J lost 3, with 11 bases in between.

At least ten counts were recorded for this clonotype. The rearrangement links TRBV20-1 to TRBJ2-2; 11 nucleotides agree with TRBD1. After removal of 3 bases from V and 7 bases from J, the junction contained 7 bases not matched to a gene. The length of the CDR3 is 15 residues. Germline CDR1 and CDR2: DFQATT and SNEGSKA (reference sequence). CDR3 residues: CSASPDRGRGGELFF. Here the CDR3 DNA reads TGCAGTGCTAGTCCGGACAGGGGGCGCGGCGGGGAGCTGTTTTTT.

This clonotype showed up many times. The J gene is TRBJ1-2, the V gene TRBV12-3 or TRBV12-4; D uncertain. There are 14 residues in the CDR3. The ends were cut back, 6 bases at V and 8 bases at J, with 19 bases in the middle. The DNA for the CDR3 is TGTGCCAGCAGCCCGCCTGGGCCCCTGGGCGGCTACACCTTC. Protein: CASSPPGPLGGYTF.